This is a list of T cell receptor beta chains from one sample in a study of T cells after posttransplantation cyclophosphamide. Here immunoSEQ multiplex PCR was the method, and the copy in TCRdb shows in-frame clones only, minus some. The repertoire holds approximately 29,000 clones, with 75% to 90% as singletons. Sequenced input: PBMCs. The receptor set was obtained from a man aged 50 to 59. CDR3s include the opening cysteine and the closing phenylalanine or tryptophan. D genes are given only for firm matches. Some rows mark clone size as missing; the rest say once, few, many or name a class of expanded clone.

j_call: TRBJ2-3
d_call: .
v_call: TRBV28
clone_size: once
cdr3_length: 14
cdr3_aa: CASSSRSAGDTQYF
cdr3_nt: TGTGCCAGCAGTTCCCGAAGCGCCGGGGATACGCAGTATTTT

j_call: TRBJ2-2
d_call: TRBD2
v_call: TRBV5-1
clone_size: .
cdr3_length: 16
cdr3_aa: CASSPNFGLGIGELFF
cdr3_nt: TGCGCCAGCAGCCCTAACTTCGGACTAGGTATCGGGGAGCTGTTTTTT

j_call: TRBJ2-7
d_call: .
v_call: TRBV28
clone_size: .
cdr3_length: 14
cdr3_aa: CASSLISRDNEQYF
cdr3_nt: TGTGCCAGCAGTTTAATTAGCAGGGACAACGAGCAGTACTTC

j_call: TRBJ2-7
d_call: .
v_call: TRBV6-1
clone_size: .
cdr3_length: 13
cdr3_aa: CASTPARGYEQYF
cdr3_nt: TGTGCCAGCACCCCAGCCAGGGGCTACGAGCAGTACTTC

j_call: TRBJ2-2
d_call: .
v_call: TRBV4-3
clone_size: .
cdr3_length: 16
cdr3_aa: CASSQDQWATTGELFF
cdr3_nt: TGCGCCAGCAGCCAAGATCAATGGGCGACCACCGGGGAGCTGTTTTTT

j_call: TRBJ1-5
d_call: TRBD1
v_call: TRBV7-2
clone_size: .
cdr3_length: 15
cdr3_aa: CASSATGGASQPQHF
cdr3_nt: TGTGCCAGCAGCGCTACAGGGGGCGCGTCTCAGCCCCAGCATTTT

j_call: TRBJ2-1
d_call: TRBD2
v_call: TRBV5-1
clone_size: .
cdr3_length: 15
cdr3_aa: CASSLITSGSYEQFF
cdr3_nt: TGCGCCAGCAGCTTGATCACTAGCGGGAGCTATGAGCAGTTCTTC

j_call: TRBJ2-3
d_call: .
v_call: TRBV7-9
clone_size: .
cdr3_length: 13
cdr3_aa: CASSRLTTDTQYF
cdr3_nt: TGTGCCAGCAGCAGACTTACCACAGATACGCAGTATTTT

j_call: TRBJ1-3
d_call: .
v_call: TRBV15
clone_size: .
cdr3_length: 13
cdr3_aa: CATMRGSGNTIYF
cdr3_nt: TGTGCCACCATGAGAGGGTCTGGAAACACCATATATTTT

j_call: TRBJ1-2
d_call: TRBD1
v_call: TRBV7-9
clone_size: .
cdr3_length: 15
cdr3_aa: CASSLGTGTNYGYTF
cdr3_nt: TGTGCCAGCAGCTTAGGGACAGGGACTAACTATGGCTACACCTTC

j_call: TRBJ1-3
d_call: .
v_call: TRBV30
clone_size: .
cdr3_length: 11
cdr3_aa: CAWSVGGLIYF
cdr3_nt: TGTGCCTGGAGTGTAGGGGGTCTCATATATTTT

j_call: TRBJ1-5
d_call: .
v_call: TRBV19
clone_size: .
cdr3_length: 16
cdr3_aa: CASSPTGGGVNQPQHF
cdr3_nt: TGTGCCAGTAGTCCAACGGGAGGGGGAGTTAATCAGCCCCAGCATTTT

j_call: TRBJ1-6
d_call: .
v_call: TRBV6-1
clone_size: .
cdr3_length: 14
cdr3_aa: CASSEAAGPRPLHF
cdr3_nt: TGTGCCAGCAGTGAAGCTGCAGGGCCTAGACCCCTCCACTTT

j_call: TRBJ1-3
d_call: TRBD1
v_call: TRBV6-6
clone_size: few
cdr3_length: 14
cdr3_aa: CASSPQGAGNTIYF
cdr3_nt: TGTGCCAGCAGTCCCCAGGGGGCTGGAAACACCATATATTTT

j_call: TRBJ1-1
d_call: TRBD1
v_call: TRBV7-2
clone_size: .
cdr3_length: 14
cdr3_aa: CASSARGPLIEAFF
cdr3_nt: TGTGCCAGCAGCGCCAGGGGGCCTTTGATTGAAGCTTTCTTT

j_call: TRBJ2-7
d_call: .
v_call: TRBV7-2
clone_size: .
cdr3_length: 13
cdr3_aa: CASSLASAYEQYF
cdr3_nt: TGTGCCAGCAGCTTAGCTAGCGCCTACGAGCAGTACTTC

j_call: TRBJ1-2
d_call: TRBD1
v_call: TRBV7-3
clone_size: .
cdr3_length: 13
cdr3_aa: CASSLMTGLGYTF
cdr3_nt: TGTGCCAGCAGCTTAATGACAGGGCTTGGCTACACCTTC

j_call: TRBJ1-4
d_call: .
v_call: TRBV7-2
clone_size: .
cdr3_length: 15
cdr3_aa: CASSPRQATNEKLFF
cdr3_nt: TGTGCCAGCAGCCCCAGACAGGCAACTAATGAAAAACTGTTTTTT

j_call: TRBJ2-7
d_call: .
v_call: TRBV28
clone_size: .
cdr3_length: 12
cdr3_aa: CASSFLNYEQYF
cdr3_nt: TGTGCCAGCAGTTTCCTTAACTACGAGCAGTACTTC

j_call: TRBJ2-7
d_call: .
v_call: TRBV2
clone_size: .
cdr3_length: 11
cdr3_aa: CASSTLYEQYF
cdr3_nt: TGTGCCAGCAGTACCCTATACGAGCAGTACTTC

j_call: TRBJ1-6
d_call: .
v_call: TRBV30
clone_size: .
cdr3_length: 16
cdr3_aa: CAWSVRGVSVNSPLHF
cdr3_nt: TGTGCCTGGAGTGTACGCGGTGTTTCTGTAAATTCACCCCTCCACTTT

j_call: TRBJ2-2
d_call: .
v_call: TRBV19
clone_size: .
cdr3_length: 16
cdr3_aa: CASSPRQAVNTGELFF
cdr3_nt: TGTGCCAGTAGTCCCAGGCAGGCCGTGAACACCGGGGAGCTGTTTTTT

j_call: TRBJ2-7
d_call: .
v_call: TRBV6-5
clone_size: .
cdr3_length: 14
cdr3_aa: CASSYRSISYEQYF
cdr3_nt: TGTGCCAGCAGTTACCGGAGTATCTCCTACGAGCAGTACTTC